This TCR beta chain was recovered during a study of T cells after posttransplantation cyclophosphamide. Germline values: CDR1 SGHTA, CDR2 FQGNSA. This CDR3 has 15 residues. The V and J ends lost 1 base and 6 bases, in that order; junction bases with no gene match: 6. Remarks on this clone: Its antigen is not known.

Findings and caveats of the study: TRB overlap between skin or GI tissue T cells and blood was limited.

Generated by immunoSEQ multiplex PCR, the TCRdb table keeps only in-frame clones and is missing some. This sample comprises over 35,000 clones, none seen once only. Sequenced input: PBMCs. The TCR comes from a man in his fifties in good health, CMV-negative, and a related stem cell transplant donor. The chain employs TRBV7-2 and TRBJ2-1, with 7 bases matching TRBD2. CDR3 residues: CASSLGGTIFNEQFF. The CDR3, as DNA: TGTGCCAGCAGCTTAGGGGGGACTATATTCAATGAGCAGTTCTTC. Together with reference TRBV7-2 and TRBJ2-1, the CDR3 gives the full variable domain: GAGVSQSPSNKVTEKGKDVELRCDPISGHTALYWYRQSLGQGLEFLIYFQGNSAPDKSGLPSDRFSAERTGGSVSTLTIQRTQQEDSAVYLCASSLGGTIFNEQFFGPGTRLTVL.